These 7 T cell receptor beta chains came from one sample sequenced in a study of chemoradiotherapy in HPV16-positive cancers. Produced via immunoSEQ multiplex PCR; TCRdb's table is partial and in-frame only. Of 25,000 to 35,000 clones listed, approximately 91% are singletons. The sample was blood, taken from a patient who underwent chemoradiotherapy. Receptors were obtained from a human donor with HPV-associated anogenital cancer.

J is TRBJ2-7 and V is TRBV27, with TRBD1 identical over 9 bases. The germline gives CDR1 MNHEY, CDR2 SMNVEV (reference sequence). The CDR3 totals 14 residues. The ends lost 3 bases at V and 0 bases at J; junction bases unmatched: 0. CDR3 coding DNA: TGTGCCAGCAGTTTGACAGGGGGCTCCTACGAGCAGTACTTC. Protein sequence: CASSLTGGSYEQYF.

The genes are TRBV10-3 and TRBJ1-1, with 9 bases lining up with TRBD1. Germline CDR1 is ENHRY and CDR2 is SYGVKD. The CDR3 runs 14 residues. The trim removed 6 bases at V and 4 bases at J, leaving 6 bases unmatched. CDR3 DNA: TGTGCCATCAGCCTACAGGGGGCGAGCACTGAAGCTTTCTTT. Amino acids: CAISLQGASTEAFF.

The rearrangement joins TRBV30 to TRBJ2-1; unclear D gene. There are 13 residues in the CDR3. The germline V gene has CDR1 GTSNPN and CDR2 SVGIG (reference sequence). V lost 4 bases and J lost 8, with 15 bases in between. In DNA form, the CDR3 reads TGTGCCTGGACCCACGGAACACTCGATGAGCAGTTCTTC. Encoded protein: CAWTHGTLDEQFF. Combining the CDR3 with reference TRBV30 and TRBJ2-1 gives the whole variable domain SQTIHQWPATLVQPVGSPLSLECTVEGTSNPNLYWYRQAAGRGLQLLFYSVGIGQISSEVPQNLSASRPQDRQFILSSKKLLLSDSGFYLCAWTHGTLDEQFFGPGTRLTVL.

J is TRBJ2-1 and V is TRBV28; the match to TRBD1 covers 8 bases. V lost 5 bases, J lost 3 bases, and 18 bases stayed unmatched. Germline V gives CDR1 MDHEN, CDR2 SYDVKM. The CDR3 is made up of 19 amino acids. The CDR3 DNA reads TGTGCCAGCAGTCACCTCGAGACCCCCTTGGACAGGGACTACAATGAGCAGTTCTTC. Encoded protein: CASSHLETPLDRDYNEQFF.

This chain uses TRBV7-9 with TRBJ1-3, with a possible D match to TRBD1 (5 bases). The CDR3 sequence is 18 residues long. With 2 bases removed from V and 1 base from J, the gap between germline ends came to 18 bases. Germline CDR1 reads SEHNR; CDR2 reads FQNEAQ (reference sequence). The CDR3 coding sequence is TGTGCCAGCAGCTTACACCATGGGACCGTCTCATCTGGAAACACCATATATTTT. It codes for CASSLHHGTVSSGNTIYF.

V gene TRBV7-9 combines with J gene TRBJ1-2; D is unclear. V lost 1 base and J lost 5, with 17 bases in between. The germline V gene has CDR1 SEHNR and CDR2 FQNEAQ (reference sequence). The CDR3 runs 16 residues. CDR3 loop: CASSLDAGDGSYGYTF. DNA of the CDR3: TGTGCCAGCAGCTTAGACGCCGGTGACGGCTCTTATGGCTACACCTTC. Variable domain in full (rest from reference TRBV7-9 and TRBJ1-2): DTGVSQNPRHKITKRGQNVTFRCDPISEHNRLYWYRQTLGQGPEFLTYFQNEAQLEKSRLLSDRFSAERPKGSFSTLEIQRTEQGDSAMYLCASSLDAGDGSYGYTFGSGTRLTVV.

The rearrangement links TRBV6-5 to TRBJ1-3; TRBD1 agrees at 7 bases. This CDR3 has 14 residues. Looked up from germline, CDR1 is MNHEY and CDR2 is SVGAGI. V was pared by 4 bases and J by 2 bases, with 2 bases of the junction left unmatched. CDR3: CASSLTGTGNTIYF. The CDR3 coding sequence is TGTGCCAGCAGTTTGACAGGGACTGGAAACACCATATATTTT.